The 32 T cell receptor beta chains given below trace back to one sample, sequenced in a study of cytomegalovirus exposure and HLA in healthy donors. The PCR contained 60 Vbeta and 13 Jbeta primers. Assay: immunoSEQ multiplex PCR; the TCRdb copy retains only in-frame clones and omits some. This sample carries under 200,000 clones, over 70% of them seen once, and the ten largest clones take 5.7%. Sample: PBMCs. The receptors come from a man aged 35 to 55 in good health and CMV-seronegative.

This rearrangement joins TRBV18 to TRBJ2-5; D gene uncertain. The CDR3 sequence is 16 residues long. Between the trimmed V and J ends, which lost 2 bases and 4 bases, there was a span of 17 bases. The germline CDR1 and CDR2 sequences are KGHSH and LQKENI. CDR3 nucleotides: TGTGCCAGCTCACCAATTGCGCCAACGAAGCGAGAGACCCAGTACTTC. This gives the protein CASSPIAPTKRETQYF.

The rearrangement uses TRBV7-8 and TRBJ1-5; D may be TRBD1 (5 bases). CDR3 length equals 15 residues. Germline CDR1 and CDR2: SGHVS and FQNEAQ. The ends were cut back, 0 bases at V and 3 bases at J, with 9 bases in the middle. In nucleotides, the CDR3 is TGTGCCAGCAGCTTAGCTGGGACTTCCAATCAGCCCCAGCATTTT. Its protein is CASSLAGTSNQPQHF.

V and J are TRBV5-4 and TRBJ2-2; perhaps TRBD2 as D (6 bases). Deletions cut 4 bases from V and 1 base from J, with 14 bases between. In germline, CDR1 is SGHNT, CDR2 YYREEE (reference sequence). The CDR3 is made up of 16 amino acids. CDR3 sequence (DNA): TGTGCCAGCAGCCCACCCCGGCGGGGGAACACCGGGGAGCTGTTTTTT. It specifies CASSPPRRGNTGELFF.

The chain recombines TRBV2 with TRBJ2-7; a possible D gene is TRBD1 (5 bases). Germline values: CDR1 SNHLY, CDR2 FYNNEI. This CDR3 contains 14 residues. The V and J ends lost 5 bases and 0 bases respectively, with 11 bases between them. The CDR3: CASSSGHLSYEQYF. CDR3 DNA: TGTGCCAGCAGTTCCGGACACCTCTCCTACGAGCAGTACTTC.

This clone was picked up a small number of times. CDR3 bases: TGTGCCAGCAGTTACTCGGCAGGGCCAGATACGCAGTATTTT. Its translation: CASSYSAGPDTQYF. The chain combines TRBV6-5 with TRBJ2-3; TRBD1 might be the D (5 bases). Germline V CDR1 and CDR2: MNHEY, SVGAGI. V was cut by 0 bases and J by 4 bases, with 8 bases left in between. The CDR3 consists of 14 residues.

CDR3 region: CASSQTGTGASYEQYF. The CDR3 region has the DNA TGCGCCAGCAGCCAAACCGGGACAGGGGCATCCTACGAGCAGTACTTC. The rearrangement links TRBV4-3 to TRBJ2-7; 10 nucleotides agree with TRBD1. This CDR3 has 16 residues. Trimming at V came to 2 bases and at J to 1 base, leaving 5 bases not matched to a gene. In germline, CDR1 is LGHNA, CDR2 YSLEER.

V gene TRBV28 combines with J gene TRBJ2-5; D remains ambiguous. Germline loops: CDR1 MDHEN, CDR2 SYDVKM. The CDR3 is 14 amino acids. V dropped 2 bases and J dropped 1 base, with 8 bases sitting between them. DNA of the CDR3: TGTGCCAGCAGTTTACCCGCCGGCCAAGAGACCCAGTACTTC. Amino acids: CASSLPAGQETQYF.

In its sample, this clone was seen a few times. The V call is TRBV7-9, the J call TRBJ1-2, with TRBD1 identical over 9 bases. Trimming cost V 3 bases and J 6 bases; bases outside gene matches: 8. The germline gives CDR1 SEHNR, CDR2 FQNEAQ (reference sequence). CDR3 length: 15 residues. The CDR3, as DNA: TGTGCCAGCAGCTTTAGGGACAGGGTAAAAGATGGCTACACCTTC. Translating gives CASSFRDRVKDGYTF.

This chain uses TRBV27 with TRBJ1-6; D perhaps matches TRBD1 (6 bases). Between the trimmed V and J ends, which lost 2 bases and 13 bases, there was a span of 12 bases. Germline V lookup: CDR1 MNHEY, CDR2 SMNVEV (reference sequence). The CDR3 length is 13 residues. CDR3 coding DNA: TGTGCCAGCAGTTTACAGGGGCCCGAGCCCCTCCACTTT. This sequence encodes CASSLQGPEPLHF.

This chain uses TRBV7-9 with TRBJ2-1, with 8 bases matching TRBD2. The junction had 4 bases not matched to a gene; V was cut back by 2 bases and J by 7 bases. The CDR3 contains 14 residues. Germline V gene data show CDR1 as SEHNR and CDR2 as FQNEAQ (reference sequence). The CDR3 DNA reads as TGTGCCAGCAGCTTACCAAGCGGGGGAAATGAGCAGTTCTTC. Protein product: CASSLPSGGNEQFF.

The chain has TRBV7-9 and TRBJ1-2; possibly TRBD1 for D (5 bases). This CDR3 has 13 amino acids. The germline CDR1 and CDR2 sequences are SEHNR and FQNEAQ (reference sequence). Trimming took 7 bases from V and 8 from J, leaving 17 bases between them. CDR3 nucleotides: TGTGCCAGCACCTCGTGGGGGGGTGGGGGCTACACCTTC. This codes for CASTSWGGGGYTF.

A remark on this clone: The junction departs from germline at one end; a sequencing error may be responsible. V gene TRBV6-5 combines with J gene TRBJ2-1; no reliable D call. Germline loops: CDR1 MNHEY, CDR2 SVGAGI. The CDR3 extends over 14 amino acids. The CDR3 sequence is CASSYRGSQPLLIF. In nucleotides, the CDR3 is TGTGCCAGCAGTTATAGAGGTAGCCAGCCTTTACTGATCTTC.

The chain recombines TRBV21-1 with TRBJ1-2; the table's D call, TRBD1, has no DNA check behind it. TRBV21-1 is a pseudogene locus. CDR3 size: 15 residues. CDR3 sequence reads: CASSQPRQTNYGYTF. DNA for the CDR3: TGTGCCAGCAGCCAACCGAGACAGACTAACTATGGCTACACCTTC.

This sequence joins TRBV6-1 and TRBJ1-2; D ambiguous. CDR3 length: 14 residues. V was pared by 3 bases and J by 4 bases, with 12 bases between. Germline CDR1 is MNHNS and CDR2 is SASEGT. The DNA for the CDR3 is TGTGCCAGCAGTGAGAGTGGAAGAGGCTATGGCTACACCTTC. It is translated as CASSESGRGYGYTF.

The rearrangement uses TRBV27 and TRBJ1-2; 10 bases line up with TRBD1. The CDR3 consists of 14 residues. The ends lost 6 bases at V and 2 bases at J; junction bases unmatched: 3. Germline assignment: CDR1 MNHEY and CDR2 SMNVEV (reference sequence). CDR3 in amino acids: CASSPDRGNYGYTF. As DNA, the CDR3 is TGTGCCAGCAGCCCGGACAGGGGGAACTATGGCTACACCTTC.

The chain joins TRBV5-1 to TRBJ2-7; D might be TRBD1 (8 bases). This CDR3 contains 14 residues. Deletions cut 4 bases from V and 6 bases from J, with 17 bases between. CDR1 SGHRS and CDR2 YFSETQ come from the germline V gene. CDR3 DNA: TGCGCCAGCAGCCCCCTGACAGGGGAGGGCGAGCAGTACTTC. It specifies CASSPLTGEGEQYF. Drawing the rest from reference TRBV5-1 and TRBJ2-7, the complete variable domain is KAGVTQTPRYLIKTRGQQVTLSCSPISGHRSVSWYQQTPGQGLQFLFEYFSETQRNKGNFPGRFSGRQFSNSRSEMNVSTLELGDSALYLCASSPLTGEGEQYFGPGTRLTVT.

CDR3 bases: TGTGCCAGCAGTGATTTGACCGCTCAGGGGAGGGGCTATGGCTACACCTTC. It codes for CASSDLTAQGRGYGYTF. The J gene is TRBJ1-2, the V gene TRBV6-1, with D possibly matching TRBD1 (6 bases). This CDR3 is 17 amino acids long. The V gene's germline CDR1 is MNHNS and CDR2 SASEGT. V lost 3 bases and J 4 bases, leaving 21 bases between the germline ends.

The chain has TRBV4-3 and TRBJ2-2, with 10 positions matching TRBD2. This CDR3 contains 17 residues. Per the germline V gene, CDR1 is LGHNA and CDR2 is YSLEER. The V segment lost 0 bases and the J segment 6 bases; nucleotides outside the gene matches: 7. The CDR3 coding sequence is TGCGCCAGCAGCCAAGATCGGAGCGGGGGGGCATCCGGGGAGCTGTTTTTT. This translates into CASSQDRSGGASGELFF.

The chain links TRBV28 to TRBJ1-1; D is possibly TRBD1 (6 bases). V lost 7 bases and J lost 5, with 17 bases in between. The CDR3 has 14 amino acids. CDR1 MDHEN and CDR2 SYDVKM come from the germline V gene. In nucleotides, the CDR3 is TGTGCCAGCACCCAAACAGGGATCCGGACTGAAGCTTTCTTT. Protein product: CASTQTGIRTEAFF.

J is TRBJ2-5 and V is TRBV27, with no clear D. The CDR3 spans 13 residues. The germline gives CDR1 MNHEY, CDR2 SMNVEV (reference sequence). The V end lost 2 bases, the J end lost 7 bases, and 11 bases lay between the germline ends. The CDR3 DNA sequence: TGTGCCAGCAGTTTAGACCCGGCAGGGACCCAGTACTTC. Its protein product is CASSLDPAGTQYF.

The sample holds one count of this clone. The chain combines TRBV7-9 with TRBJ1-4; possible D gene TRBD1, 5 bases. Germline V gene lookup returns CDR1 SEHNR and CDR2 FQNEAQ (reference sequence). The CDR3 sequence is 14 residues long. Trimming took 6 bases from V and 6 from J, leaving 14 bases between them. The CDR3 region is CASSSGGSDEKLFF. DNA of the CDR3: TGTGCCAGCAGTTCTGGGGGGAGCGATGAAAAACTGTTTTTT.

This clone has only a few counts. The chain employs TRBV6-1 and TRBJ1-2, with 7 bases aligning to TRBD1. CDR1 MNHNS and CDR2 SASEGT come from the germline V gene. This CDR3 is 15 amino acids long. After removal of 6 bases from V and 7 bases from J, the junction contained 14 bases not matched to a gene. The CDR3 region is CASRPEPTGNRGYTF. The CDR3 region has the DNA TGTGCCAGCAGGCCAGAACCGACAGGGAATCGTGGCTACACCTTC.

This sequence joins TRBV10-1 and TRBJ2-1, with 12 positions matching TRBD2. CDR1 and CDR2 from the germline V gene are WNHNN and SYGVQD (reference sequence). The CDR3 contains 16 residues. With 5 bases clipped from V and 9 bases from J, the junction kept 11 bases outside the gene matches. The CDR3 loop reads CASSFTTSGRLGEQFF. The CDR3 DNA is TGCGCCAGCAGTTTCACTACTAGCGGGAGGCTTGGTGAGCAGTTCTTC.

This clone was observed a few times. V and J are TRBV6-1 and TRBJ1-3, with D hard to call. The CDR3 is 14 residues long. Between the trimmed V and J ends, which lost 4 bases and 10 bases, there was a span of 17 bases. Germline V lookup: CDR1 MNHNS, CDR2 SASEGT. The CDR3 protein is CASSGSVLGGTIYF. DNA of the CDR3: TGTGCCAGCAGTGGTTCCGTTCTAGGAGGGACCATATATTTT.

The chain uses TRBV5-1 and TRBJ2-1; 8 bases match TRBD2. Germline loops: CDR1 SGHRS, CDR2 YFSETQ. J was trimmed by 6 bases and V by 4 bases; bases with no gene match: 9. The CDR3 contains 15 residues. The CDR3 loop reads CASSLLRAGANEQFF. CDR3 sequence (DNA): TGCGCCAGCAGCCTCCTGAGAGCGGGAGCCAATGAGCAGTTCTTC. Based on the CDR3 plus reference TRBV5-1 and TRBJ2-1, the full variable domain is KAGVTQTPRYLIKTRGQQVTLSCSPISGHRSVSWYQQTPGQGLQFLFEYFSETQRNKGNFPGRFSGRQFSNSRSEMNVSTLELGDSALYLCASSLLRAGANEQFFGPGTRLTVL.

The chain couples TRBV27 to TRBJ2-7; tentative D call: TRBD1 (6 bases). CDR1 is MNHEY, CDR2 SMNVEV, per germline (reference sequence). The CDR3 runs 14 residues. Trimming took off 3 bases at V and 1 base at J, with 10 bases between the two ends. For the CDR3, the DNA is TGTGCCAGCAGTTTTACCAGGGGATCCTACGAGCAGTACTTC. It yields the protein CASSFTRGSYEQYF.

The chain combines TRBV19 with TRBJ1-6; D is unclear. Between the trimmed V and J ends, which lost 4 bases and 5 bases, there was a span of 6 bases. CDR3 length: 13 amino acids. Germline assignment: CDR1 LNHDA and CDR2 SQIVND (reference sequence). CDR3 DNA sequence: TGTGCCAGTAGTACCTCTGATAATTCACCCCTCCACTTT. It specifies CASSTSDNSPLHF.

The rearrangement links TRBV7-3 to TRBJ2-7, with D possibly matching TRBD2 (6 bases). CDR1 is SGHTA and CDR2 is FQGTGA in the germline V gene. Deletions cut 8 bases from V and 5 bases from J, with 13 bases between. The CDR3 has 12 amino acids. CDR3 coding DNA: TGTGCCAGCCGTAGCGGCGGGAACGAGCAGTACTTC. This codes for CASRSGGNEQYF.

The chain is built from TRBV11-3 and TRBJ2-7, with 10 bases aligning to TRBD1. The V segment lost 4 bases and the J segment 9 bases; nucleotides outside the gene matches: 15. CDR3 length: 16 amino acids. The germline gives CDR1 SGHNT, CDR2 YENEEA. The CDR3 is CASSSTGTGDIAGQYF. CDR3 coding DNA: TGTGCCAGCAGCTCGACCGGGACAGGGGATATCGCCGGGCAGTACTTC.

V and J are TRBV19 and TRBJ1-3; perhaps TRBD1 as D (6 bases). Germline CDR1 reads LNHDA; CDR2 reads SQIVND (reference sequence). The germline V and J ends were trimmed by 5 bases and 0 bases, with 14 bases remaining between them. This CDR3 contains 16 residues. CDR3 DNA: TGTGCCAGTAGTCAACGACAGGTCCCCTCTGGAAACACCATATATTTT. It yields the protein CASSQRQVPSGNTIYF.

V gene TRBV5-4 combines with J gene TRBJ1-3; TRBD1 might be the D (5 bases). V lost 5 bases and J lost 4, with 13 bases in between. In germline, CDR1 is SGHNT, CDR2 YYREEE (reference sequence). The CDR3 is 14 residues long. The CDR3 protein is CASREGPSGNTIYF. In DNA, the CDR3 is TGTGCCAGCAGGGAGGGGCCATCCGGAAACACCATATATTTT.

As for this clone: Additional DNA sequences in this sample encode the identical CDR3. V and J are TRBV6-5 and TRBJ1-4; 9 positions match TRBD1. Germline values: CDR1 MNHEY, CDR2 SVGAGI. The V gene end was trimmed by 0 bases and the J gene end by 5 bases; junction bases not matched to a gene: 1. The CDR3 length is 15 residues. The CDR3 DNA reads TGTGCCAGCAGTTACTCCGGGACAGGGAATGAAAAACTGTTTTTT. Translated: CASSYSGTGNEKLFF.